These 23 T cell receptor beta chains were all obtained from the same sample, sequenced in a study of T cells after yellow fever vaccination. TCRdb analysed the 5' RACE reads with MiXCR anew, one entry per CDR3 protein. Among about 630,000 distinct CDR3 sequences listed, 12% were seen once. Sequences were derived from PBMCs, sampled on the day of the yellow fever booster vaccination. These receptors all come from a man in his thirties or forties who received the YFV17D yellow fever vaccine.

The chain recombines TRBV20-1 with TRBJ2-3, with 11 bases that match TRBD2. CDR1 is DFQATT, CDR2 SNEGSKA, per germline (reference sequence). The CDR3 is made up of 14 amino acids. V was pared by 6 bases and J by 0 bases, with 2 bases of the junction left unmatched. For the CDR3, the DNA is TGCAGTGCCTCTAGCGGGGGGAGCACAGATACGCAGTATTTT. Encoded protein: CSASSGGSTDTQYF.

The chain couples TRBV19 to TRBJ1-5; D unresolved. This CDR3 has 16 amino acids. The ends were cut back, 1 base at V and 2 bases at J, with 12 bases in the middle. The germline gives CDR1 LNHDA, CDR2 SQIVND (reference sequence). This chain's CDR3 is CASSIVSRGGNQPQHF. The CDR3 nucleotides read TGTGCCAGTAGTATAGTCTCACGAGGAGGCAATCAGCCCCAGCATTTT.

This clonotype was observed a few times. The chain recombines TRBV12-3 or TRBV12-4 with TRBJ2-7; D gene ambiguous. V was cut by 1 base and J by 4 bases, with 8 bases left in between. The CDR3 sequence is 13 residues long. DNA of the CDR3: TGTGCCAGCAGTTTAGGGAGTGGGTACGAGCAGTACTTC. It codes for CASSLGSGYEQYF.

This clonotype was detected ten times or more. The chain combines TRBV2 with TRBJ1-1; tentative D call: TRBD1 (5 bases). Germline V gene lookup returns CDR1 SNHLY and CDR2 FYNNEI. This CDR3 is 13 amino acids long. V gave up 3 bases and J gave up 1 base, with 6 bases separating them. CDR3 protein: CASSDDRNTEAFF. The CDR3 bases are TGTGCCAGCAGTGATGACAGGAACACTGAAGCTTTCTTT. The variable domain in full, with the rest retrieved from reference TRBV2 and TRBJ1-1, is EPEVTQTPSHQVTQMGQEVILRCVPISNHLYFYWYRQILGQKVEFLVSFYNNEISEKSEIFDDQFSVERPDGSNFTLKIRSTKLEDSAMYFCASSDDRNTEAFFGQGTRLTVV.

CDR3 nucleotides: TGTGCCATCGGGTCCTACAATGAGCAGTTCTTC. It codes for CAIGSYNEQFF. The chain carries TRBV10-3 and TRBJ2-1; D is unresolved. The CDR3 totals 11 residues. Germline CDR1 and CDR2: ENHRY and SYGVKD. V dropped 8 bases and J dropped 1 base, with 3 bases sitting between them.

This clonotype was seen a few times. V gene TRBV2 combines with J gene TRBJ2-5; 8 bases line up with TRBD2. Germline CDR1 and CDR2: SNHLY and FYNNEI. V shed 5 bases, J shed 0 bases, and the junction held 5 bases outside the gene matches. The CDR3 extends over 15 amino acids. This CDR3 is CASSPNSGNQETQYF. CDR3 sequence (DNA): TGTGCCAGCAGTCCTAATAGCGGGAACCAAGAGACCCAGTACTTC.

The chain combines TRBV5-1 with TRBJ2-7; D is perhaps TRBD2 (5 bases). CDR3 length: 14 amino acids. V lost 9 bases, J lost 3 bases, and 19 bases lay in between. From germline, CDR1 is SGHRS and CDR2 YFSETQ. CDR3 sequence (DNA): TGCGCCACCGGTCTTGGCGGGCCAAGCTACGAGCAGTACTTC. Amino acids: CATGLGGPSYEQYF.

This clonotype was picked up a small number of times. The chain joins TRBV20-1 to TRBJ1-2, with TRBD1 as a possible D gene (6 bases). V was shortened by 3 bases and J by 0 bases, with 14 bases between the two germline ends. Germline CDR1 reads DFQATT; CDR2 reads SNEGSKA (reference sequence). This CDR3 has 15 amino acids. The CDR3 protein is CSASALGQPNYGYTF. CDR3 bases: TGCAGTGCTAGCGCTCTGGGACAACCTAACTATGGCTACACCTTC.

This chain uses TRBV5-1 with TRBJ1-4; D gene uncertain. V lost 0 bases and J lost 8, with 8 bases in between. The V gene's germline CDR1 is SGHRS and CDR2 YFSETQ. The CDR3 runs to 13 residues. The CDR3 spells CASSLGKSEKLFF. DNA for the CDR3: TGCGCCAGCAGCTTGGGGAAATCGGAAAAACTGTTTTTT.

This clonotype was seen a handful of times. V usage is TRBV12-3 or TRBV12-4 and J usage is TRBJ1-1, with D unresolved. V was shortened by 2 bases and J by 8 bases, with 12 bases between the two germline ends. This CDR3 region has 13 residues. The CDR3 sequence: CASSLNLRGEAFF. The CDR3 nucleotides read TGTGCCAGCAGTTTAAACCTCCGGGGAGAAGCTTTCTTT.

The chain links TRBV12-3 or TRBV12-4 to TRBJ1-1, with 7 nucleotides matching TRBD1. This CDR3 comprises 15 residues. V shed 7 bases and J 11 bases; nucleotides not matched to a gene: 19. The CDR3 DNA reads as TGTGCCAGCACCATAGGACAGGCCCCTACGACGGGCGCTTTCTTT. It is translated as CASTIGQAPTTGAFF.

The chain joins TRBV7-9 to TRBJ2-1; D not certain. CDR3 length: 12 residues. Trimming removed 7 bases from V and 2 bases from J, with 6 bases in between. Germline V gives CDR1 SEHNR, CDR2 FQNEAQ (reference sequence). The CDR3 region is CASTTTYNEQFF. CDR3 nucleotides: TGTGCCAGCACCACTACCTACAATGAGCAGTTCTTC.

This clonotype was observed a handful of times. J is TRBJ1-6 and V is TRBV5-1; D unclear. CDR3 size: 14 residues. The germline V gene has CDR1 SGHRS and CDR2 YFSETQ. Trimming left V 3 bases short and J 10 bases short, with 14 bases between. CDR3 amino acids: CASSSGLLGSPLHF. CDR3 coding DNA: TGCGCCAGCAGCTCAGGCCTACTAGGGTCACCCCTCCACTTT.

This clonotype was counted a few times. The genes are TRBV29-1 and TRBJ1-2, with TRBD1 matching over 7 bases. The CDR3 has 15 residues. V gave up 4 bases and J gave up 4 bases; unmatched junction bases: 12. Germline assignment: CDR1 SQVTM and CDR2 ANQGSEA. CDR3: CSVGGEGTAVYGYTF. The CDR3 DNA is TGCAGCGTTGGAGGCGAAGGGACAGCCGTCTATGGCTACACCTTC.

This clonotype showed up just a few times. The chain recombines TRBV7-9 with TRBJ2-2, with 8 positions matching TRBD2. The CDR3 is made up of 17 amino acids. Germline V gene sequence: CDR1 SEHNR, CDR2 FQNEAQ (reference sequence). With V trimmed by 4 bases and J by 3 bases, 10 bases remained unmatched. Here the CDR3 reads CASSSRGGRPHTGELFF. DNA for the CDR3: TGTGCCAGCAGCTCCCGAGGCGGGAGGCCCCACACCGGGGAGCTGTTTTTT. Looking up the rest from reference TRBV7-9 and TRBJ2-2 gives the full variable domain: DTGVSQNPRHKITKRGQNVTFRCDPISEHNRLYWYRQTLGQGPEFLTYFQNEAQLEKSRLLSDRFSAERPKGSFSTLEIQRTEQGDSAMYLCASSSRGGRPHTGELFFGEGSRLTVL.

The gene calls are TRBV11-2 and TRBJ2-7; no clear D gene. Trimming took off 2 bases at V and 2 bases at J, with 13 bases between the two ends. The CDR3 has 15 residues. The V gene's germline CDR1 is SGHAT and CDR2 FQNNGV. This CDR3 is CASSLRPNIPYEQYF. Written as DNA, the CDR3 is TGTGCCAGCAGCTTACGCCCAAATATCCCCTACGAGCAGTACTTC.

This clonotype turned up a few times. The chain employs TRBV6-1 and TRBJ2-7; 9 bases agree with TRBD1. Per the germline V gene, CDR1 is MNHNS and CDR2 is SASEGT. Losses at the gene ends were 5 bases for V and 1 base for J; bases not matched to a gene: 6. This CDR3 spans 15 amino acids. The CDR3, as DNA: TGTGCCAGCAGTACGTCCGGGACAGGGTCCTACGAGCAGTACTTC. Translating it yields CASSTSGTGSYEQYF.

The gene calls are TRBV19 and TRBJ1-1, with 7 bases matching TRBD1. The CDR3 covers 11 residues. Germline V gene lookup returns CDR1 LNHDA and CDR2 SQIVND (reference sequence). Trimming at V came to 4 bases and at J to 11 bases, leaving 4 bases not matched to a gene. The CDR3 coding sequence is TGTGCCAGTAGTACGGACAGGACGGCTTTCTTT. Its translation is CASSTDRTAFF.

A few counts support this clonotype. The rearrangement links TRBV18 to TRBJ2-7; no clear D gene. The CDR3 consists of 14 residues. The germline gives CDR1 KGHSH, CDR2 LQKENI. With 2 bases removed from V and 2 bases from J, the gap between germline ends came to 10 bases. The CDR3 region has the DNA TGTGCCAGCTCACCAGGAACGTACCCCTACGAGCAGTACTTC. It translates to CASSPGTYPYEQYF.

This clonotype was recorded a few times. The chain combines TRBV9 with TRBJ2-1, with D unresolved. Germline assignment: CDR1 SGDLS and CDR2 YYNGEE. Trimming cost V 5 bases and J 5 bases, with 8 bases left between them. The CDR3 totals 12 residues. In DNA, the CDR3 is TGTGCCAGCAGTGTCCGGGACAATGAGCAGTTCTTC. It is translated as CASSVRDNEQFF.

This clonotype has more than one count but fewer than ten. This rearrangement joins TRBV12-3 or TRBV12-4 to TRBJ2-2; 11 nucleotides align to TRBD2. Trimming at V came to 11 bases and at J to 3 bases, leaving 5 bases not matched to a gene. This CDR3 is 14 amino acids long. DNA for the CDR3: TGTGCCGCCCGGACTAGCGGGTACACCGGGGAGCTGTTTTTT. It is translated as CAARTSGYTGELFF.

This clonotype turned up a few times. This rearrangement joins TRBV9 to TRBJ2-1; 10 bases match TRBD2. This CDR3 contains 16 residues. Germline V CDR1 and CDR2: SGDLS, YYNGEE. With 0 bases clipped from V and 4 bases from J, the junction kept 4 bases outside the gene matches. DNA for the CDR3: TGTGCCAGCAGCGTAGGGACTAGCGGAGTATACAATGAGCAGTTCTTC. It is translated as CASSVGTSGVYNEQFF.

This chain links TRBV15 with TRBJ1-2, with D possibly TRBD1 on 6 matching bases. V lost 8 bases and J 1 base, leaving 8 bases between the germline ends. CDR1 is LNHNV and CDR2 is YYDKDF in the germline V gene (reference sequence). This CDR3 is 12 amino acids long. CDR3 residues: CATLDSNYGYTF. CDR3 in DNA: TGTGCCACCCTGGACAGTAACTATGGCTACACCTTC.